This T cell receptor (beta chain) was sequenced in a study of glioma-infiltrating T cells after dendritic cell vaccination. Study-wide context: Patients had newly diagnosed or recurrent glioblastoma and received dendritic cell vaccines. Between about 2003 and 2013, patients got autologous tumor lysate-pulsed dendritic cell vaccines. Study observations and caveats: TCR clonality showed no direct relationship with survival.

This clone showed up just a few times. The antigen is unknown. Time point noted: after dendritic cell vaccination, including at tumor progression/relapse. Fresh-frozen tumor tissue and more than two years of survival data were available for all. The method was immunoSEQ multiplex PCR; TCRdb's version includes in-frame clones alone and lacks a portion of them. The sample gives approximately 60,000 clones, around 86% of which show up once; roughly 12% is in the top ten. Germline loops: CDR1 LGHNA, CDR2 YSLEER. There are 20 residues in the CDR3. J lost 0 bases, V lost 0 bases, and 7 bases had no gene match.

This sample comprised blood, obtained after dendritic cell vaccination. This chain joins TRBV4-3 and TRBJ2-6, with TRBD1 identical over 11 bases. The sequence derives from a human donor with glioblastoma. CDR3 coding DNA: TGCGCCAGCAGCCAAGATACTCCGGGACAGGGGGTCTCTGGGGCCAACGTCCTGACTTTC. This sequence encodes CASSQDTPGQGVSGANVLTF.